The clone carrying this T cell receptor (beta chain) showed up many times. Its antigen is unknown. This sample was taken from a study of blood T cells in healthy people across ages. Findings and caveats of the study: Age advanced and TCR beta diversity per million T cells fell, roughly linearly. Donors of long life had a larger count of naive CD4+ cells and greater diversity than aged donors.

This CDR3 has 11 residues. The germline gives CDR1 MNHNY, CDR2 SVGAGI (reference sequence). Trimming pared 7 bases from V and 7 bases from J, leaving 8 bases between. The second PCR ran about 6 to 12 cycles with a sample-barcoded 5' primer and J-beta primers. Sequencing of every sample gave 2.5 million or more CDR3-containing paired-end reads. TCRdb recomputed calls from the 5' RACE reads with MiXCR, one row per CDR3 protein. The profile shows 1.5 million to 2 million distinct CDR3 sequences, over 25% of them singletons. Material for sequencing was blood. The source of this sequence is a woman aged 25-40 years in good health. The rearrangement joins TRBV6-6 to TRBJ2-1; D uncertain. This CDR3 is CASTHLNEQFF. CDR3 nucleotides: TGTGCCAGCACCCACCTTAATGAGCAGTTCTTC.